This note documents a single T cell receptor beta chain sequence. This sample was taken from a study of identical twins. TCRdb re-analysed the 5' RACE reads in MiXCR, keeping a single row per CDR3 protein. The sample holds about 890,000 distinct CDR3 sequences; 12% are singletons and the top ten take 1.5% to 2%. This same sample was also part of a study on yellow fever vaccine responses in identical twins.

The sequence derives from a woman under 30 in good health. The material sequenced was PBMCs.

CDR3 residues: CASNGGYRGEAFF. The CDR3 nucleotides are TGTGCCAGCAACGGGGGGTACAGGGGTGAAGCTTTCTTT. The chain is built from TRBV12-3 or TRBV12-4 and TRBJ1-1; 7 nucleotides line up with TRBD1. This CDR3 has 13 residues. After removal of 7 bases from V and 7 bases from J, the junction contained 9 bases not matched to a gene.